This entry concerns a single TCR beta chain. Its antigen is still unknown. This specimen comes from a study of post-analysis software for immune sequencing data. In germline, CDR1 is MGHRA, CDR2 YSYEKL. V was trimmed by 1 base and J by 3 bases, leaving 14 bases between them. This CDR3 comprises 16 residues. Overall study findings and caveats: Compared with controls, patients had more of about 5 TRBV segments, including TRBV5-6, TRBV5-1 and TRBV20-1.

cDNA libraries of TCR beta carried unique molecular identifiers. TCRdb processed the PCR reads anew with MiXCR; each CDR3 protein has one entry. The sample has fewer than 850,000 distinct CDR3 sequences, roughly 29% seen once; the top ten hold around 0.6%. This sequence originates from a girl between 5 and 17 years old with multiple sclerosis. The chain uses TRBV4-1 and TRBJ2-3, with unresolved D. Input material: blood. CDR3 bases: TGCGCCAGCAGCCAAGTAATCATCACTGGGACAGATACGCAGTATTTT. It translates to CASSQVIITGTDTQYF.